The 8 T cell receptor beta chains below were found in one sample sequenced in a study of cytomegalovirus exposure and HLA in healthy donors. The PCR was carried out with 60 Vbeta primers and 13 Jbeta primers. Produced via immunoSEQ multiplex PCR; TCRdb's table is partial and in-frame only. The data contain 150,000 to 200,000 clones, around three quarters of them singletons. Sequenced sample: PBMCs. These receptor sequences come from a woman aged 30 to 39 in good health and CMV-seronegative.

This clone was recorded once. The chain has TRBV4-1 and TRBJ2-3; 8 positions match TRBD2. V was clipped by 3 bases and J by 7 bases; unmatched bases: 12. CDR3 size: 16 residues. Germline CDR1 reads MGHRA; CDR2 reads YSYEKL. The CDR3 protein is CASSQGPGLDTNTQYF. The CDR3 bases are TGCGCCAGCAGCCAGGGGCCGGGACTAGATACAAATACGCAGTATTTT.

As to this clone: Because the CDR3 is missing its conserved closing phenylalanine or tryptophan, this is likely a read error. It is unclear where the CDR3 begins or ends on the DNA, so no DNA is shown, and the CDR3 is as TCRdb lists it. J is TRBJ1-1 and V is TRBV25-1; the table's D call, TRBD1, has no DNA check behind it. Germline V gives CDR1 MGHDK, CDR2 SYGVNS. The CDR3 is 14 residues long, counting both termini. CDR3 sequence reads: CASSEPGTGGSLQV.

This chain joins TRBV19 and TRBJ1-2, with 7 positions matching TRBD1. V shed 5 bases and J 7 bases; nucleotides not matched to a gene: 10. This CDR3 has 14 amino acids. Germline assignment: CDR1 LNHDA and CDR2 SQIVND (reference sequence). CDR3 region: CASSRTGAGRGYTF. CDR3 sequence (DNA): TGTGCCAGTAGTCGGACAGGCGCGGGGCGTGGCTACACCTTC.

The rearrangement uses TRBV2 and TRBJ1-5; D unresolved. Germline V gene sequence: CDR1 SNHLY, CDR2 FYNNEI. With 4 bases removed from V and 2 bases from J, the gap between germline ends came to 9 bases. The CDR3 is 14 residues long. The CDR3 DNA is TGTGCCAGCAGTGCTTCGGGTGGCAATCAGCCCCAGCATTTT. Translated, it gives CASSASGGNQPQHF.

This chain links TRBV5-1 with TRBJ1-4; maybe TRBD1 (5 bases). The CDR3 runs 15 residues. Germline V lookup: CDR1 SGHRS, CDR2 YFSETQ. V lost 1 base to trimming and J lost 4 bases, with 11 bases between them. CDR3 amino acids: CASSLSKGINEKLFF. The DNA for the CDR3 is TGCGCCAGCAGCTTGAGTAAGGGGATTAATGAAAAACTGTTTTTT.

The chain links TRBV4-3 to TRBJ1-5, with a possible D match to TRBD1 (5 bases). Germline V gene data show CDR1 as LGHNA and CDR2 as YSLEER. The CDR3 contains 17 residues. Trimming removed 3 bases from V and 5 bases from J, with 20 bases in between. CDR3 sequence reads: CASSHGHGRAPHQPQHF. The CDR3 nucleotides are TGCGCCAGCAGCCACGGGCATGGCAGGGCCCCTCATCAGCCCCAGCATTTT.

As regards this clone: A read error likely explains this, since a far larger clone differs by one base. J is TRBJ1-1 and V is TRBV7-9, with a weak D call TRBD1 (6 bases). Germline V gene data show CDR1 as SEHNR and CDR2 as FQNEAQ (reference sequence). The CDR3 length is 13 residues. V was trimmed by 2 bases and J by 4 bases, leaving 8 bases between them. The CDR3 DNA is TGTGCCAGCAGCTTAACAGGGAGCACTGAAGCTTTCTTT. This encodes CASSLTGSTEAFF.

V is TRBV7-9 and J is TRBJ2-7; 8 bases are shared with TRBD2. J gave up 0 bases and V 7 bases, and 11 bases lay outside the gene matches. The CDR3 sequence is 16 residues long. Germline CDR1 SEHNR, CDR2 FQNEAQ (reference sequence). The CDR3 nucleotides are TGTGCCAGCACTCTAGTCGGAGCGGGGGTCTCCTACGAGCAGTACTTC. It encodes CASTLVGAGVSYEQYF.